This T cell receptor beta chain was identified in a study of early T cells in non-severe SARS-CoV-2 infection. Study overall: With bulk RNA from unsorted whole blood as input, sequencing yielded unpaired chains.

V lost 0 bases and J lost 7, with 13 bases in between. This CDR3 region has 15 residues. Germline CDR1 is SGHNT and CDR2 is YYREEE (reference sequence). This clonotype was counted between two and nine times. The antigen is unknown. Attachment of unique molecular identifiers was made to individual cDNA molecules. TCRdb reprocessed the 5' RACE reads with MiXCR, giving one entry per CDR3 protein. The data hold around 30,000 distinct CDR3 sequences, with 8.5% to 10% observed a single time. Findings and limits, study-wide: Clonotype matching in VDJdb favored anti-spike CD8 responses and did not capture private and CD4 specificities.

This TCR was sampled from an adult who was a healthcare worker with PCR-confirmed SARS-CoV-2 infection or an uninfected control (not recorded which). The sequencing sample was made of whole blood. The chain joins TRBV5-4 to TRBJ2-2; D is possibly TRBD1 (6 bases). This chain's CDR3 is CASSLDQGLGGELFF. The CDR3 DNA reads as TGTGCCAGCAGCTTGGACCAGGGGCTTGGCGGGGAGCTGTTTTTT.